This T cell receptor (beta chain) was found in a study of long-term antiretroviral therapy in people with HIV. Overall study context: The earliest specimens came about a decade ahead of the 2015 immediate-ART recommendation.

Per donor, at least one pre-ART and at least two post-ART PBMC samples were obtained. Only a few counts were recorded for this clone. Its cognate antigen is unknown. Findings and caveats of the study: Nothing was known about ART adherence, viral resistance or changes in therapy.

This was the immunoSEQ v3.0 assay at survey level. The study targeted roughly 35,000-55,000 T-cell genomes per sample in sequencing. Data came from immunoSEQ multiplex PCR; TCRdb stores just in-frame clones and leaves some out. The sample has approximately 26,000 clones, roughly 90% seen once. Germline CDR1 is SGHTA and CDR2 is FQGTGA. The CDR3 has 14 amino acids. V lost 2 bases to trimming and J lost 6 bases, with 13 bases between them. Sequenced here: unsorted PBMCs, sampled 1.8 years after starting antiretroviral therapy. The chain uses TRBV7-3 and TRBJ1-2; D call uncertain. The sequence was obtained from a woman aged 18-29 years with HIV. CDR3 sequence (DNA): TGTGCCAGCAGCTTAGTCACAGCCTTTAATGGCTACACCTTC. The encoded protein is CASSLVTAFNGYTF.